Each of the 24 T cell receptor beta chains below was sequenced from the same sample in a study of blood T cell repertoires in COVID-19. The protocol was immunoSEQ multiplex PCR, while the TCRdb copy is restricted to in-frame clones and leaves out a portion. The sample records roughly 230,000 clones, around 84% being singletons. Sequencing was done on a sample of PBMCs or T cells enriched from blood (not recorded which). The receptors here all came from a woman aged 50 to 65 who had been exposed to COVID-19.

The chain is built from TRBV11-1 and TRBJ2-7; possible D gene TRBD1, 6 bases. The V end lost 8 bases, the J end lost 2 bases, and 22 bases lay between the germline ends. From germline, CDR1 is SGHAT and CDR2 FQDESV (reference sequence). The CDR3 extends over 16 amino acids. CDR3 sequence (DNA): TGTGCCAGCGGTGGGTGGGGACGGACAGCCACCTACGAGCAGTACTTC. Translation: CASGGWGRTATYEQYF.

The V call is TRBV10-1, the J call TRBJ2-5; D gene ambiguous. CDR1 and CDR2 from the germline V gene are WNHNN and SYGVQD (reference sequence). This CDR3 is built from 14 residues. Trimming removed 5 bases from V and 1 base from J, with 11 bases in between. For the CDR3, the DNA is TGCGCCAGCAGTAAGAGGTGGGTCCAAGAGACCCAGTACTTC. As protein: CASSKRWVQETQYF.

The CDR3 loop reads CASSLIRLAGVLDTQYF. The CDR3 coding sequence is TGTGCCAGCAGCTTGATTAGACTAGCGGGGGTTCTAGATACGCAGTATTTT. This chain uses TRBV7-8 with TRBJ2-3, with 12 bases matching TRBD2. Germline V gene lookup returns CDR1 SGHVS and CDR2 FQNEAQ. The CDR3 is 17 residues long. V gave up 3 bases and J gave up 5 bases; unmatched junction bases: 9.

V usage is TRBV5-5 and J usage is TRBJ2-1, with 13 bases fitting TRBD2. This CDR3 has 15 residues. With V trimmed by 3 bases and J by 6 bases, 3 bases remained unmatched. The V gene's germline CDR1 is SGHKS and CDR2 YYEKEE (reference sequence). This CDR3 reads CASSSLAGGLNEQFF. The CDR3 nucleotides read TGTGCCAGCAGCTCACTAGCGGGGGGGCTCAATGAGCAGTTCTTC.

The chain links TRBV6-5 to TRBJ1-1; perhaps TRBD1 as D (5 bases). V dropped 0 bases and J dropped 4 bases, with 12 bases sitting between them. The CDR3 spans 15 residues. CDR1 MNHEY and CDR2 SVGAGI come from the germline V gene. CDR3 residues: CASSYSARVSTEAFF. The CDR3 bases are TGTGCCAGCAGTTACTCGGCCAGGGTGAGCACTGAAGCTTTCTTT.

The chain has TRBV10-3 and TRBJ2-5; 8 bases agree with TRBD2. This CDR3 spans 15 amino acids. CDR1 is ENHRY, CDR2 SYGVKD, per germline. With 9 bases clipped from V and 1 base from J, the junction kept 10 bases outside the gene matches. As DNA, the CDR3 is TGTGCCATTTCCCAGTCAGCGGGGGTCCAAGAGACCCAGTACTTC. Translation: CAISQSAGVQETQYF.

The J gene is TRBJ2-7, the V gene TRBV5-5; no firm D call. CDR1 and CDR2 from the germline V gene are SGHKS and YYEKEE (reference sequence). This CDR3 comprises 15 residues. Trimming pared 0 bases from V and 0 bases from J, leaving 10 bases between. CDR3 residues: CASSLGLLPSYEQYF. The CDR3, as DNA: TGTGCCAGCAGCTTGGGACTGCTGCCCTCCTACGAGCAGTACTTC.

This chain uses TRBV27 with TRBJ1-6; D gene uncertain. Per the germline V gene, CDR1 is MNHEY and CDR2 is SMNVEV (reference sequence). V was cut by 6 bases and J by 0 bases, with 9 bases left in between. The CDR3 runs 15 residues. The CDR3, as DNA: TGTGCCAGCAGGCCAGGTAGCTCCTATAATTCACCCCTCCACTTT. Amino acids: CASRPGSSYNSPLHF.

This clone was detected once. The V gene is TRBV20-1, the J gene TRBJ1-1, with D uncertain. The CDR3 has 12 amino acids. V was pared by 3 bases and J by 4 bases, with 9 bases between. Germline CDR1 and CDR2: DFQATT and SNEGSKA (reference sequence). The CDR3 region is CSASPQFTEAFF. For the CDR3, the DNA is TGCAGTGCTAGTCCCCAGTTCACTGAAGCTTTCTTT.

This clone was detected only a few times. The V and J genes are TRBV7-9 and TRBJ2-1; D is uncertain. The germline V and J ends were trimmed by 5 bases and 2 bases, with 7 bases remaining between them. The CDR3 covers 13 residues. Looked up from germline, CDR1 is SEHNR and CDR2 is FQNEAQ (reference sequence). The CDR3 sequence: CASSPAAYNEQFF. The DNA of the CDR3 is TGTGCCAGCAGCCCCGCAGCCTACAATGAGCAGTTCTTC.

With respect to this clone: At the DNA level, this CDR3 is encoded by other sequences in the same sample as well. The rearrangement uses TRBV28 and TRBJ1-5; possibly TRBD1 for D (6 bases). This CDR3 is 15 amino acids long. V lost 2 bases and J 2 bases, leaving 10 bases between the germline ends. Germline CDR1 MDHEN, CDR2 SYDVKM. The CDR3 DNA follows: TGTGCCAGCAGTTTAACCAGGGGCGGCAATCAGCCCCAGCATTTT. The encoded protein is CASSLTRGGNQPQHF.

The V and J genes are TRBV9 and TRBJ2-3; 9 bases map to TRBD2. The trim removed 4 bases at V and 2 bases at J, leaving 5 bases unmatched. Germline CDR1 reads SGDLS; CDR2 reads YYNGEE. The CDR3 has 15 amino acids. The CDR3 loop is CASSPSGTYTDTQYF. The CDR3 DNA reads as TGTGCCAGCAGCCCTAGCGGGACTTACACAGATACGCAGTATTTT.

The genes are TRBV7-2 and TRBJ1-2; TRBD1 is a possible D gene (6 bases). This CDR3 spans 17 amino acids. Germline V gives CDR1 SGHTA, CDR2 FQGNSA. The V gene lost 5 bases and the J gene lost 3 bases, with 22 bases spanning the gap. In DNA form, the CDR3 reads TGTGCCAGCAGCCCCCGAGGGGGAGCGATCTCTTACTATGGCTACACCTTC. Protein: CASSPRGGAISYYGYTF.

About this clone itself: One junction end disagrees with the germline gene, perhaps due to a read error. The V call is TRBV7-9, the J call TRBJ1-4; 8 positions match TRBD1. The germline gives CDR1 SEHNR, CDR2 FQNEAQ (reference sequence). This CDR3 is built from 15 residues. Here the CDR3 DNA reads TGTGCCAGCAGCCTAGCCCGACAGGGGAATGAAAAACTGTTTTTT. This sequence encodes CASSLARQGNEKLFF.

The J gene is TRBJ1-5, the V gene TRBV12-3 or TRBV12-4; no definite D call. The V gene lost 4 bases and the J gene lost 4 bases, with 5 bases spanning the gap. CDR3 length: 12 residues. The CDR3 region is CASSSINQPQHF. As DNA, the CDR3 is TGTGCCAGCAGTTCCATTAATCAGCCCCAGCATTTT.

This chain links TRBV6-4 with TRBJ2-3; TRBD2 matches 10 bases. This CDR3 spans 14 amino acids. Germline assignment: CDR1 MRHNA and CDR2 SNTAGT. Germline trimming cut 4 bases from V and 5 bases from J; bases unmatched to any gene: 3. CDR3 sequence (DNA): TGTGCCAGCAGTGTCTCTAGCGGGGGAGATACGCAGTATTTT. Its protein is CASSVSSGGDTQYF.

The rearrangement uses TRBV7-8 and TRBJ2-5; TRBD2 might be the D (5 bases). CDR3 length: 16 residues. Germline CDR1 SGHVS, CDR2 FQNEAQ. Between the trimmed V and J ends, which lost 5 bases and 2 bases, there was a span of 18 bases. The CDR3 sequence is CASSPIVGDGQETQYF. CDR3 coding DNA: TGTGCCAGCAGCCCCATTGTGGGAGACGGACAAGAGACCCAGTACTTC. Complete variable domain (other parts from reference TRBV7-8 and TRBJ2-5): GAGVSQSPRYKVAKRGQDVALRCDPISGHVSLFWYQQALGQGPEFLTYFQNEAQLDKSGLPSDRFFAERPEGSVSTLKIQRTQQEDSAVYLCASSPIVGDGQETQYFGPGTRLLVL.

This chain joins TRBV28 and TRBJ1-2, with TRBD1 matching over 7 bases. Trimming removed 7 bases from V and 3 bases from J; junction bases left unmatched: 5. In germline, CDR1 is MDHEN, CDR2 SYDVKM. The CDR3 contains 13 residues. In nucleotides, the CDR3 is TGTGCCAGCAAAGCAGGGGGAGACTATGGCTACACCTTC. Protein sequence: CASKAGGDYGYTF.

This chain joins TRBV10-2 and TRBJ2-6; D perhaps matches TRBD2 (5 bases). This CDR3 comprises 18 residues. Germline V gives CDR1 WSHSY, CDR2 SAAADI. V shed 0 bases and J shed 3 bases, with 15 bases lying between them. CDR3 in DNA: TGCGCCAGCAGTGAGTCTCGAGGGATGCTGGGTGGGGCCAACGTCCTGACTTTC. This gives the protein CASSESRGMLGGANVLTF.

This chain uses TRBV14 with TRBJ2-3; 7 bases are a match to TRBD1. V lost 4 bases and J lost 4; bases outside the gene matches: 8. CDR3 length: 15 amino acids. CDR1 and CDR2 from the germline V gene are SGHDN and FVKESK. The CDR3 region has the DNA TGTGCCAGCAGCCGACAGGGACCTCGATCAGATACGCAGTATTTT. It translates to CASSRQGPRSDTQYF. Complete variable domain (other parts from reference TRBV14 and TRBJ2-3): EAGVTQFPSHSVIEKGQTVTLRCDPISGHDNLYWYRRVMGKEIKFLLHFVKESKQDESGMPNNRFLAERTGGTYSTLKVQPAELEDSGVYFCASSRQGPRSDTQYFGPGTRLTVL.

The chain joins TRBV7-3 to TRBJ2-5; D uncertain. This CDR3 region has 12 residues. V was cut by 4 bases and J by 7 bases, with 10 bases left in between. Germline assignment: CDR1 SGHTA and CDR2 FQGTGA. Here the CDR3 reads CASSSTGGTQYF. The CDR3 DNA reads TGTGCCAGCAGCTCAACCGGTGGGACCCAGTACTTC.

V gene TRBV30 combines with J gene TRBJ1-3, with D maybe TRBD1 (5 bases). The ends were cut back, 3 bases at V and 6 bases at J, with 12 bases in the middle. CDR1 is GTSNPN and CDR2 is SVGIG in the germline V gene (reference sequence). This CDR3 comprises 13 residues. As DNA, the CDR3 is TGTGCCTGGAGGGGGCAGGGATTAAACACCATATATTTT. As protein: CAWRGQGLNTIYF.

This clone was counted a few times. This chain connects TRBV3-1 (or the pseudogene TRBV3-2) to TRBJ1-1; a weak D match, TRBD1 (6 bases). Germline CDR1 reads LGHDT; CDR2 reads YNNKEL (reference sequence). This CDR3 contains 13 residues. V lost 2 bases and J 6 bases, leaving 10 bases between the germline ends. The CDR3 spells CASSQKGGAEAFF. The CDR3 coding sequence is TGTGCCAGCAGCCAAAAGGGGGGGGCTGAAGCTTTCTTT.

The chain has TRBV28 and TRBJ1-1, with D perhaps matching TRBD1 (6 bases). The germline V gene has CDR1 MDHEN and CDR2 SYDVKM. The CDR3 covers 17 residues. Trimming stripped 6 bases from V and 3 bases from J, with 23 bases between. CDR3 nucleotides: TGTGCCAGCAGACCTCTGGGGGCGCAAGGTCGCGACACTGAAGCTTTCTTT. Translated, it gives CASRPLGAQGRDTEAFF.